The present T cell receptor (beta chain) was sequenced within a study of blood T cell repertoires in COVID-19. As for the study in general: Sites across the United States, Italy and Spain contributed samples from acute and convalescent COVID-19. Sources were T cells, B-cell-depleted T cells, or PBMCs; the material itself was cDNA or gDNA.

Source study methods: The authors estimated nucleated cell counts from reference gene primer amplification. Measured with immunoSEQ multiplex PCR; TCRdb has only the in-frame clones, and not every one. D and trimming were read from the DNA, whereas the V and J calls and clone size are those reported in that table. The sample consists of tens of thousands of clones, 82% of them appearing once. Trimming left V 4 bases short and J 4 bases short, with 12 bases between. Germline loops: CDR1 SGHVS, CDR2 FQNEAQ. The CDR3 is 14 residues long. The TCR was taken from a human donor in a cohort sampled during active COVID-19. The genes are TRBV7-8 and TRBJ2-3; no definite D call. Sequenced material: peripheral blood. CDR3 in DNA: TGTGCCAGCAGCTCCCGGGTCCTCGCAGATACGCAGTATTTT. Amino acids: CASSSRVLADTQYF.